This T cell receptor (beta chain) was obtained from a study of identical twins. This clonotype was found a few times. What it recognizes is unknown. Study-level points and caveats: These conclusions were based on statistical analysis (cross-sectional, not following the same donors).

TCRdb re-analysed the 5' RACE reads in MiXCR, keeping a single row per CDR3 protein. The data hold roughly 480,000 distinct CDR3 sequences, with 24% observed a single time. This sample was also put to use in a study of T cells expressing NK-cell markers. As that report states: These clonotypes also led the CD3+CD56-NKG2C+ fraction in a handful of donors.

The source is a woman under 30 in good health. Material: CD4+ T cells sorted from blood.

The CDR3 DNA reads TGTGCCAGCAGTTTATGGCTAGCCCGAACCTACGAGCAGTACTTC. It codes for CASSLWLARTYEQYF. The gene calls are TRBV12-3 or TRBV12-4 and TRBJ2-7; perhaps TRBD2 as D (5 bases). V gave up 2 bases and J gave up 2 bases, with 13 bases separating them. The CDR3 is 15 amino acids.